This is a list of T cell receptor beta chains from one sample in a study of cytomegalovirus exposure and HLA in healthy donors. Using immunoSEQ multiplex PCR, the repertoire was profiled, and TCRdb retains in-frame clones only, with some absent. The data show some 98,000 clones, over 60% seen once. The source material was PBMCs. These receptors originate from a female donor in good health and CMV-seronegative. Both conserved end residues are part of each CDR3. D genes are given only for firm matches. Rows may omit the clone size; those that give it use once, few, many or a size class.

CDR3aa	CDR3nt	v_gene	len	d_gene	abundance	j_gene
CASSRDRGFYNEQFF	TGTGCCAGCAGCCGCGATAGGGGGTTCTACAATGAGCAGTTCTTC	TRBV7-3	15	.	.	TRBJ2-1
CASSPLRSIETQYF	TGTGCCAGCTCACCACTGAGGTCGATAGAGACCCAGTACTTC	TRBV18	14	.	.	TRBJ2-5
CASSLTGQSSYEQYF	TGCGCCAGCAGCTTGACTGGACAGAGCTCCTACGAGCAGTACTTC	TRBV5-1	15	.	.	TRBJ2-7
CASSFDRGLGTQYF	TGTGCCAGCAGCTTCGACAGGGGGCTGGGGACCCAGTACTTC	TRBV7-2	14	TRBD1	once	TRBJ2-5
CASSPGTNYGYTF	TGTGCCAGCAGCCCCGGGACTAACTATGGCTACACCTTC	TRBV7-6	13	.	.	TRBJ1-2
CASSSNTLGIPNYNEQFF	TGTGCCAGCAGTTCCAACACCCTCGGGATTCCTAACTACAATGAGCAGTTCTTC	TRBV28	18	.	.	TRBJ2-1
CASSFLPFGGGGEPFF	TGCGCCAGCAGCTTTCTACCCTTTGGGGGAGGCGGGGAGCCGTTTTTT	TRBV5-1	16	.	.	TRBJ2-2
CASSLGQGFGDTEAFF	TGTGCCAGCAGCTTAGGACAGGGGTTTGGGGACACTGAAGCTTTCTTT	TRBV11-3	16	TRBD1	.	TRBJ1-1
CAIRTAYEQYF	TGTGCCATCCGGACAGCTTACGAGCAGTACTTC	TRBV28	11	.	.	TRBJ2-7
CAISEGTGGRFNQPQHF	TGTGCCATCAGTGAAGGAACAGGGGGCCGATTCAATCAGCCCCAGCATTTT	TRBV10-3	17	TRBD1	.	TRBJ1-5
CASSSFPGTSDEQYF	TGTGCCAGCAGCTCTTTCCCCGGGACTAGCGACGAGCAGTACTTC	TRBV5-4	15	TRBD2	.	TRBJ2-7
CASSEYTGRGLYNEQFF	TGTGCCAGCAGTGAATATACCGGCAGGGGGTTATACAATGAGCAGTTCTTC	TRBV25-1	17	TRBD1	.	TRBJ2-1